Each of the 29 T cell receptor beta chains below was sequenced from the same sample in a study of CD8 T cells in ankylosing spondylitis. MiXCR, applied by TCRdb to the 5' RACE reads, yields one record per CDR3 protein. The sample includes about 240,000 distinct CDR3 sequences, 7.5% to 9% of them seen just once. The sequencing input was blood, either unsorted or a sorted T cell fraction (not recorded which). The receptors originated from a male donor with ankylosing spondylitis or in good health (not recorded which).

This clonotype was picked up many times. J is TRBJ2-7 and V is TRBV20-1; a possible D gene is TRBD2 (6 bases). The V end lost 0 bases, the J end lost 7 bases, and 19 bases lay between the germline ends. Germline CDR1 and CDR2: DFQATT and SNEGSKA (reference sequence). This CDR3 has 15 residues. The CDR3 sequence is CSARDSGQEAGEQYF. The DNA of the CDR3 is TGCAGTGCTAGAGATAGCGGACAAGAAGCTGGGGAGCAGTACTTC.

This clonotype was seen many times. The chain couples TRBV7-8 to TRBJ2-1; TRBD2 matches at 9 bases. Germline trimming cut 0 bases from V and 6 bases from J; bases unmatched to any gene: 6. Germline CDR1 SGHVS, CDR2 FQNEAQ. The CDR3 runs 16 residues. The DNA for the CDR3 is TGTGCCAGCAGCTTAGCCGGTAGCGGGAGCTCCAATGAGCAGTTCTTC. Protein: CASSLAGSGSSNEQFF.

The gene calls are TRBV3-1 and TRBJ2-2; D might be TRBD2 (6 bases). Germline CDR1 and CDR2: LGHDT and YNNKEL (reference sequence). This CDR3 region has 13 residues. Trimming removed 7 bases at V and 4 bases at J, with 10 bases between. DNA for the CDR3: TGTGCCAGCACCCTGGGGGGCACCGGGGAGCTGTTTTTT. Protein: CASTLGGTGELFF. Using reference TRBV3-1 and TRBJ2-2 for the parts outside the CDR3, the full variable domain is DTAVSQTPKYLVTQMGNDKSIKCEQNLGHDTMYWYKQDSKKFLKIMFSYNNKELIINETVPNRFSPKSPDKAHLNLHINSLELGDSAVYFCASTLGGTGELFFGEGSRLTVL.

The CDR3 coding sequence is TGCAGCGCCGCCCTTAATGAATTGGTGTTTTTT. Amino acids: CSAALNELVFF. The genes are TRBV29-1 and TRBJ1-4; D gene unclear. The CDR3 consists of 11 residues. Trimming removed 7 bases from V and 15 bases from J, with 18 bases in between. The germline CDR1 and CDR2 sequences are SQVTM and ANQGSEA.

In this sample, this clonotype turned up a few times. The chain recombines TRBV30 with TRBJ1-2; D ambiguous. V was clipped by 2 bases and J by 7 bases, with 8 bases between them. The CDR3 spans 11 residues. CDR1 and CDR2 (germline): GTSNPN, SVGIG (reference sequence). The DNA for the CDR3 is TGTGCCTGGAGTTTTGGTATTGGCTACACCTTC. This codes for CAWSFGIGYTF.

Only a few counts were recorded for this clonotype. The chain has TRBV15 and TRBJ1-2; TRBD1 aligns across 8 bases. This CDR3 is 17 amino acids long. V trimming: 0 bases; J trimming: 0 bases; junction bases outside the gene matches: 6. Germline V lookup: CDR1 LNHNV, CDR2 YYDKDF (reference sequence). The CDR3 loop reads CATSRDRGQGPNYGYTF. In DNA, the CDR3 is TGTGCCACCAGCAGAGATCGAGGACAGGGACCTAACTATGGCTACACCTTC.

This clonotype was counted many times. The V gene is TRBV25-1, the J gene TRBJ2-7; a possible D gene is TRBD1 (5 bases). The germline CDR1 and CDR2 sequences are MGHDK and SYGVNS. V was shortened by 3 bases and J by 2 bases, with 11 bases between the two germline ends. The CDR3 length is 14 residues. CDR3 nucleotide sequence: TGTGCCAGCAGTGATGGACATCGGGCCTACGAGCAGTACTTC. Amino acids: CASSDGHRAYEQYF.

This clonotype has at least ten counts. J is TRBJ2-5 and V is TRBV6-6, with D possibly matching TRBD1 (5 bases). From germline, CDR1 is MNHNY and CDR2 SVGAGI (reference sequence). V was pared by 8 bases and J by 9 bases, with 19 bases between. The CDR3 is 13 residues long. The CDR3 region is CASLQAERVSQYF. CDR3 in DNA: TGTGCCAGCCTACAGGCGGAACGGGTCTCCCAGTACTTC.

This clonotype was picked up a small number of times. The J gene is TRBJ2-3, the V gene TRBV7-2; D unresolved. CDR1 SGHTA and CDR2 FQGNSA come from the germline V gene. V gave up 8 bases and J gave up 4 bases, with 16 bases separating them. The CDR3 contains 14 residues. The chain's CDR3 is CASGPGPWADTQYF. In nucleotides, the CDR3 is TGTGCCAGCGGCCCGGGCCCCTGGGCAGATACGCAGTATTTT. Drawing the rest from reference TRBV7-2 and TRBJ2-3, the complete variable domain is GAGVSQSPSNKVTEKGKDVELRCDPISGHTALYWYRQSLGQGLEFLIYFQGNSAPDKSGLPSDRFSAERTGGSVSTLTIQRTQQEDSAVYLCASGPGPWADTQYFGPGTRLTVL.

This clonotype turned up a few times. V gene TRBV27 combines with J gene TRBJ2-5, with 14 bases fitting TRBD2. J was trimmed by 5 bases and V by 8 bases; bases with no gene match: 7. Germline-derived CDR1 and CDR2 are MNHEY and SMNVEV (reference sequence). This CDR3 has 15 amino acids. The CDR3 coding sequence is TGTGCCAGCTCTAGAGGACTAGCGGGAGGTGAGACCCAGTACTTC. It translates to CASSRGLAGGETQYF.

This clonotype was observed at least ten times. The chain combines TRBV19 with TRBJ2-5; no firm D call. From germline, CDR1 is LNHDA and CDR2 SQIVND (reference sequence). The CDR3 totals 10 residues. Trimming cost V 1 base and J 9 bases, with 3 bases left between them. The CDR3 region has the DNA TGTGCCAGTAGTATAGGCGCCCAGTACTTC. It yields the protein CASSIGAQYF.

The V gene is TRBV12-3 or TRBV12-4, the J gene TRBJ2-3, with no clear D. The CDR3 spans 15 residues. V was trimmed by 0 bases and J by 0 bases, leaving 7 bases between them. The DNA for the CDR3 is TGTGCCAGCAGTTTAGCCTCACCCAGCACAGATACGCAGTATTTT. Protein product: CASSLASPSTDTQYF.

This clonotype was counted many times. J is TRBJ2-3 and V is TRBV4-3; weak D call: TRBD2 (6 bases). The germline V and J ends were trimmed by 4 bases and 5 bases, with 31 bases remaining between them. The CDR3 runs 20 residues. CDR1 LGHNA and CDR2 YSLEER come from the germline V gene. The DNA of the CDR3 is TGCGCCAGCAGCCGGGGTAGGGCGGGGATGCGAATTGGAGGTGGAGATACGCAGTATTTT. Residues: CASSRGRAGMRIGGGDTQYF.

The J gene is TRBJ2-2, the V gene TRBV19, with D possibly called TRBD1 or TRBD2 (6 bases each). Trimming pared 2 bases from V and 5 bases from J, leaving 9 bases between. CDR1 and CDR2 from the germline V gene are LNHDA and SQIVND (reference sequence). The CDR3 covers 14 residues. CDR3 loop: CASSITGRTGELFF. The CDR3 nucleotides read TGTGCCAGTAGTATAACAGGGAGGACCGGGGAGCTGTTTTTT.

This sequence joins TRBV20-1 and TRBJ2-1; 11 bases are a match to TRBD2. The CDR3 is made up of 16 amino acids. Trimming cost V 0 bases and J 7 bases; bases outside gene matches: 8. Germline lookup yields CDR1 DFQATT and CDR2 SNEGSKA (reference sequence). CDR3 region: CSARDPSGRPGNEQFF. In nucleotides, the CDR3 is TGCAGTGCTAGAGATCCTAGCGGGAGGCCGGGTAATGAGCAGTTCTTC.

This clonotype was seen repeatedly, ten times or more. The rearrangement links TRBV7-2 to TRBJ1-4; TRBD1 is a possible D gene (6 bases). The CDR3 is 14 amino acids. Germline V gene data show CDR1 as SGHTA and CDR2 as FQGNSA. Trimming left V 2 bases short and J 13 bases short, with 17 bases between. CDR3 region: CASSLSRMTGGLFF. The DNA for the CDR3 is TGTGCCAGCAGCTTATCCCGAATGACAGGAGGACTGTTTTTT.

This clonotype appeared many times. The chain links TRBV5-1 to TRBJ2-4, with D uncertain. In germline, CDR1 is SGHRS, CDR2 YFSETQ. The V gene lost 0 bases and the J gene lost 3 bases, with 7 bases spanning the gap. CDR3 length: 14 residues. DNA for the CDR3: TGCGCCAGCAGCTTGGCCCCAGGCAAAAACATTCAGTACTTC. Translated, it gives CASSLAPGKNIQYF.

This clonotype was detected many times. This chain joins TRBV20-1 and TRBJ2-2, with D unresolved. Trimming took 0 bases from V and 6 from J, leaving 11 bases between them. Germline V CDR1 and CDR2: DFQATT, SNEGSKA (reference sequence). The CDR3 has 14 amino acids. The CDR3 protein is CSARDLYNPGELFF. DNA of the CDR3: TGCAGTGCTAGAGATCTCTATAATCCCGGGGAGCTGTTTTTT.

V usage is TRBV7-9 and J usage is TRBJ1-2; D is perhaps TRBD1 (6 bases). This CDR3 region has 14 residues. The germline V gene has CDR1 SEHNR and CDR2 FQNEAQ (reference sequence). V dropped 5 bases and J dropped 4 bases, with 14 bases sitting between them. The CDR3 DNA reads as TGTGCCAGCAGCCTACAGGGATCGGGCTATGGCTACACCTTC. Amino acid sequence: CASSLQGSGYGYTF.

Many counts were recorded for this clonotype. This chain joins TRBV6-5 and TRBJ1-5, with D possibly being TRBD1 (5 bases). Germline values: CDR1 MNHEY, CDR2 SVGAGI. The CDR3 is 14 amino acids. V gave up 4 bases and J gave up 4 bases, with 11 bases separating them. CDR3 DNA: TGTGCCAGCAGTTCCCTCTCAGGGAATCAGCCCCAGCATTTT. It codes for CASSSLSGNQPQHF.

This clonotype was seen a handful of times. This chain uses TRBV7-3 with TRBJ2-1; no firm D call. The CDR3 covers 15 residues. V was pared by 5 bases and J by 7 bases, with 18 bases between. Germline V gene lookup returns CDR1 SGHTA and CDR2 FQGTGA. In DNA, the CDR3 is TGTGCCAGCAGCGTATCGGGTACGGGCGAGAATGAGCAGTTCTTC. This sequence encodes CASSVSGTGENEQFF.

Ten or more counts support this clonotype. The DNA of the CDR3 is TGTGCCAGCACCCCAGCTTCGAGAGAGACCCAGTACTTC. It yields the protein CASTPASRETQYF. The chain carries TRBV7-9 and TRBJ2-5; D not certain. Germline V gene sequence: CDR1 SEHNR, CDR2 FQNEAQ (reference sequence). This CDR3 contains 13 residues. Trimming left V 7 bases short and J 4 bases short, with 13 bases between.

Remarks on this clonotype: A much larger clone sits a single nucleotide away, making a read error possible. The chain combines TRBV7-9 with TRBJ1-1; the D is unclear. In germline, CDR1 is SEHNR, CDR2 FQNEAQ (reference sequence). This CDR3 spans 15 amino acids. The germline V and J ends were trimmed by 3 bases and 5 bases, with 16 bases remaining between them. CDR3 nucleotide sequence: TGTGCCAGCAGCTTGTGGATCGACGGAAAGACTGAAGCTTTCTTT. This translates into CASSLWIDGKTEAFF.

V and J are TRBV5-1 and TRBJ2-1, with TRBD2 matching 10 bases. Germline CDR1 SGHRS, CDR2 YFSETQ. The CDR3 extends over 13 amino acids. V shed 6 bases, J shed 8 bases, and the junction held 5 bases outside the gene matches. In nucleotides, the CDR3 is TGCGCCAGCACTCTAGCGGGAGATGATGAGCAGTTCTTC. It specifies CASTLAGDDEQFF.

There are a few counts of this clonotype. The chain recombines TRBV7-9 with TRBJ2-7, with 10 bases identical to TRBD1. Per the germline V gene, CDR1 is SEHNR and CDR2 is FQNEAQ (reference sequence). The CDR3 length is 15 residues. J was trimmed by 1 base and V by 4 bases; bases with no gene match: 4. The CDR3 nucleotides read TGTGCCAGCAGCTCCTGGGACAGGGGATCCTACGAGCAGTACTTC. It yields the protein CASSSWDRGSYEQYF.

This clonotype was detected many times. The V and J genes are TRBV7-2 and TRBJ2-1; D gene unclear. The CDR3 length is 11 residues. Germline lookup yields CDR1 SGHTA and CDR2 FQGNSA. V lost 4 bases and J 13 bases, leaving 11 bases between the germline ends. The CDR3 protein is CASSSWGSQFF. CDR3 DNA: TGTGCCAGCAGCTCATGGGGATCCCAGTTCTTC.

This sequence joins TRBV7-2 and TRBJ2-5; D gene ambiguous. The CDR3 loop spans 12 amino acids. V lost 9 bases, J lost 2 bases, and 10 bases lay in between. Germline values: CDR1 SGHTA, CDR2 FQGNSA. CDR3 coding DNA: TGTGCCAGTGGAACCCCTCAAGAGACCCAGTACTTC. Protein product: CASGTPQETQYF.

The chain uses TRBV30 and TRBJ2-1; no definite D call. V shed 0 bases and J shed 6 bases, with 9 bases lying between them. This CDR3 region has 13 residues. Germline values: CDR1 GTSNPN, CDR2 SVGIG (reference sequence). Here the CDR3 reads CAWSVLRSNEQFF. CDR3 coding DNA: TGTGCCTGGAGTGTACTGCGCTCCAATGAGCAGTTCTTC.

This clonotype was seen more than once but under ten times. V usage is TRBV7-9 and J usage is TRBJ1-4; a weak D match, TRBD1 (5 bases). Germline values: CDR1 SEHNR, CDR2 FQNEAQ (reference sequence). The CDR3 is 14 amino acids. The germline V and J ends were trimmed by 4 bases and 8 bases, with 14 bases remaining between them. The CDR3 sequence: CASSSGGDEEKLFF. The CDR3 DNA is TGTGCCAGCAGCTCCGGGGGGGATGAGGAAAAACTGTTTTTT.